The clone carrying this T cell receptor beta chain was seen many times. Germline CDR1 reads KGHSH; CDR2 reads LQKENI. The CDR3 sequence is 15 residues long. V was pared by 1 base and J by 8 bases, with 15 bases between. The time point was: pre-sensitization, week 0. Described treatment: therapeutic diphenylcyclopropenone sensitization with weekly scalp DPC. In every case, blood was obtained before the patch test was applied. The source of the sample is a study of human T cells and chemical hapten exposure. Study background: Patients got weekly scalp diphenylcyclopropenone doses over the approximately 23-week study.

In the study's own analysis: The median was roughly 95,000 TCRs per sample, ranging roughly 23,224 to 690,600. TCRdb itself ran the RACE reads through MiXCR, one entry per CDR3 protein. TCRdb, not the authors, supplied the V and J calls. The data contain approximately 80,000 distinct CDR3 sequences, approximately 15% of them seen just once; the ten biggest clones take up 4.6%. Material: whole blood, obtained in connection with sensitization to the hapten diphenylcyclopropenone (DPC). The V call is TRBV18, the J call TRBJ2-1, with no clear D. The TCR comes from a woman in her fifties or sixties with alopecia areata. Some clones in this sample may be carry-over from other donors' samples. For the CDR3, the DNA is TGTGCCAGCTCACCACGGTCTAGGACCCTTGATGAGCAGTTCTTC. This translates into CASSPRSRTLDEQFF.